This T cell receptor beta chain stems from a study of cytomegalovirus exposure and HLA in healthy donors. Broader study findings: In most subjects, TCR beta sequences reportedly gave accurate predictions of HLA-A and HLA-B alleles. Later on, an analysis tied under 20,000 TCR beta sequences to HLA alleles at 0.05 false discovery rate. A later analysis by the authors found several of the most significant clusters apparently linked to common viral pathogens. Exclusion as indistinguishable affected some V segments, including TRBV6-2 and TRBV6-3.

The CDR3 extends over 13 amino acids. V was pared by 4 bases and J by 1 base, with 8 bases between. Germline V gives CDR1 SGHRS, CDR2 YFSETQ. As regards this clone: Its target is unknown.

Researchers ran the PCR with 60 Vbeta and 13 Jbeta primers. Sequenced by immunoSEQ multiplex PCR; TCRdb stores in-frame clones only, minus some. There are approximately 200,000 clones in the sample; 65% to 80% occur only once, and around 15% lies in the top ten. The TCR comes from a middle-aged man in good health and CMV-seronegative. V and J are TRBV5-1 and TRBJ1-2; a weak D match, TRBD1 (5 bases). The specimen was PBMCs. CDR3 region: CASSPTVNYGYTF. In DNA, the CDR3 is TGCGCCAGCAGCCCGACAGTTAACTATGGCTACACCTTC.